These 20 T cell receptor beta chains were all obtained from the same sample, sequenced in a study of shared clonotypes between healthy human individuals. Naivety among CD8 cells was defined by CD45RO negativity and positive CCR7 selection, thereby excluding terminally differentiated effector memory CD45RA+ cells. Method: immunoSEQ multiplex PCR; TCRdb's copy keeps in-frame clones and lacks some. The table shows 2 million to 2.5 million clones, with over 85% occurring only once. Sample: naive CD8+ T cells sorted from blood. The receptors were sampled from a man between 18 and 35 years old in good health.

The chain links TRBV30 to TRBJ2-7; a weak D match, TRBD2 (5 bases). Trimming took off 1 base at V and 2 bases at J, with 12 bases between the two ends. Germline CDR1 is GTSNPN and CDR2 is SVGIG (reference sequence). This CDR3 has 14 amino acids. The CDR3 is CAWSALGGPYEQYF. DNA of the CDR3: TGTGCCTGGAGTGCCCTGGGCGGGCCCTACGAGCAGTACTTC.

A single count supports this clone. The chain recombines TRBV2 with TRBJ2-3; D remains unclear. The CDR3 runs to 13 residues. Trimming shortened V by 2 bases and J by 4 bases, and 7 bases separated the two germline ends. The germline V gene encodes CDR1 SNHLY and CDR2 FYNNEI. The CDR3: CASSESLSDTQYF. The CDR3, as DNA: TGTGCCAGCAGTGAAAGCCTGTCAGATACGCAGTATTTT.

The chain links TRBV9 to TRBJ2-1; D is unclear. Germline V gene data show CDR1 as SGDLS and CDR2 as YYNGEE. Trimming took off 4 bases at V and 2 bases at J, with 13 bases between the two ends. The CDR3 is made up of 15 amino acids. For the CDR3, the DNA is TGTGCCAGCAGCCTAGGGTCAATGGCCTACAATGAGCAGTTCTTC. The encoded protein is CASSLGSMAYNEQFF.

The gene calls are TRBV4-1 and TRBJ2-7; D not certain. The CDR3 totals 16 residues. Trimming shortened V by 4 bases and J by 5 bases, and 21 bases separated the two germline ends. CDR1 MGHRA and CDR2 YSYEKL come from the germline V gene. The CDR3 loop is CASSPIYGEGPDEQYF. CDR3 sequence (DNA): TGCGCCAGCAGCCCCATTTACGGAGAAGGGCCCGACGAGCAGTACTTC.

The chain links TRBV2 to TRBJ2-7; D remains unclear. V was trimmed by 3 bases and J by 4 bases, leaving 7 bases between them. This CDR3 has 12 amino acids. CDR1 and CDR2 (germline): SNHLY, FYNNEI. The CDR3 DNA reads TGTGCCAGCAGTGAGCCAGAGTACGAGCAGTACTTC. The encoded protein is CASSEPEYEQYF.

About this clone: The sample has other DNA sequences that encode this CDR3 too. This chain joins TRBV7-8 and TRBJ2-7, with 7 positions matching TRBD1. Germline V gene sequence: CDR1 SGHVS, CDR2 FQNEAQ. This CDR3 is built from 13 residues. With V trimmed by 5 bases and J by 3 bases, 4 bases remained unmatched. CDR3 region: CASSLGQLYEQYF. CDR3 nucleotide sequence: TGTGCCAGCAGCCTGGGACAGCTCTACGAGCAGTACTTC.

Worth noting for this clone: This sample includes further DNA sequences coding for the same CDR3. The CDR3 DNA reads as TGCGCCAGCAGTGAGTTGAGGGTCTACGAGCAGTACTTC. Amino acid sequence: CASSELRVYEQYF. This chain joins TRBV10-2 and TRBJ2-7; D is possibly TRBD2 (5 bases). Trimming removed 1 base at V and 3 bases at J, with 7 bases between. The V gene's germline CDR1 is WSHSY and CDR2 SAAADI. CDR3 length equals 13 residues.

The chain links TRBV11-2 to TRBJ2-1; the match to TRBD1 covers 9 bases. From germline, CDR1 is SGHAT and CDR2 FQNNGV. With 4 bases clipped from V and 4 bases from J, the junction kept 8 bases outside the gene matches. This CDR3 has 16 amino acids. CDR3 coding DNA: TGTGCCAGCAGCTCCGGTCCCGGGACAGGGTACAATGAGCAGTTCTTC. It codes for CASSSGPGTGYNEQFF.

The gene calls are TRBV7-9 and TRBJ2-2; D is uncertain. Germline loops: CDR1 SEHNR, CDR2 FQNEAQ (reference sequence). The CDR3 is 14 amino acids. Deletions cut 2 bases from V and 4 bases from J, with 8 bases between. CDR3 sequence: CASSLTAPTGELFF. CDR3 DNA sequence: TGTGCCAGCAGCTTAACCGCCCCCACCGGGGAGCTGTTTTTT.

The chain has TRBV28 and TRBJ1-2, with D perhaps matching TRBD1 (6 bases). This CDR3 is built from 14 residues. From germline, CDR1 is MDHEN and CDR2 SYDVKM. V lost 6 bases to trimming and J lost 8 bases, with 19 bases between them. CDR3 residues: CASREWDTDGGYTF. In DNA, the CDR3 is TGTGCCAGCAGGGAATGGGACACCGACGGGGGCTACACCTTC.

Regarding this clone: The junction departs from germline at one end; a sequencing error may be responsible. The gene calls are TRBV20-1 and TRBJ2-7; D might be TRBD2 (5 bases). Germline assignment: CDR1 DFQATT and CDR2 SNEGSKA (reference sequence). This CDR3 has 10 amino acids. The CDR3: CSAGERFQYF. For the CDR3, the DNA is TGCAGTGCTGGAGAGCGGTTCCAGTACTTC.

The rearrangement links TRBV21-1 to TRBJ1-6. TRBV21-1 is an annotated pseudogene. The CDR3 is 10 residues long. The CDR3 DNA reads TGTGCCAGCAGCAACTCACCCCTCCACTTT. Its protein product is CASSNSPLHF.

The V call is TRBV5-1, the J call TRBJ2-3; 9 bases fit TRBD1. Germline values: CDR1 SGHRS, CDR2 YFSETQ. The length of the CDR3 is 17 residues. The V gene end was trimmed by 4 bases and the J gene end by 4 bases; junction bases not matched to a gene: 13. As DNA, the CDR3 is TGCGCCAGCAGCGGGAGGTGGGACAGGGAGATCGCAGATACGCAGTATTTT. Protein sequence: CASSGRWDREIADTQYF. Full variable domain (missing parts from reference TRBV5-1 and TRBJ2-3): KAGVTQTPRYLIKTRGQQVTLSCSPISGHRSVSWYQQTPGQGLQFLFEYFSETQRNKGNFPGRFSGRQFSNSRSEMNVSTLELGDSALYLCASSGRWDREIADTQYFGPGTRLTVL.

This sequence joins TRBV10-3 and TRBJ2-3; TRBD2 matches 8 bases. CDR3 length equals 16 residues. Germline CDR1 ENHRY, CDR2 SYGVKD. Trimming removed 0 bases from V and 4 bases from J; junction bases left unmatched: 6. CDR3 bases: TGTGCCATCAGTGAGTCAGGCGGGGGGCTCGCAGATACGCAGTATTTT. As protein: CAISESGGGLADTQYF.

This clone was observed a few times. The sample holds other DNA sequences that translate to the same CDR3. The V gene is TRBV6-5, the J gene TRBJ2-1, with TRBD2 matching over 7 bases. The CDR3 is 15 residues long. J was trimmed by 3 bases and V by 0 bases; bases with no gene match: 2. Germline CDR1 and CDR2: MNHEY and SVGAGI. CDR3 sequence (DNA): TGTGCCAGCAGTTACTCGGCTAGCGGCTACAATGAGCAGTTCTTC. Translation gives CASSYSASGYNEQFF.

The chain has TRBV6-5 and TRBJ2-3; 9 nucleotides match TRBD2. Germline lookup yields CDR1 MNHEY and CDR2 SVGAGI. V gave up 2 bases and J gave up 5 bases; unmatched junction bases: 8. The CDR3 extends over 16 amino acids. This CDR3 reads CASSYGGGGAIDTQYF. CDR3 DNA: TGTGCCAGCAGTTACGGAGGCGGGGGGGCCATAGATACGCAGTATTTT.

This chain connects TRBV7-9 to TRBJ2-3; D gene uncertain. The CDR3 has 12 residues. Trimming stripped 5 bases from V and 8 bases from J, with 11 bases between. Germline lookup yields CDR1 SEHNR and CDR2 FQNEAQ (reference sequence). The CDR3 region has the DNA TGTGCCAGCAGCGCGATTGAAGTTACGCAGTATTTT. Protein product: CASSAIEVTQYF.

Concerning this clone: This sample includes further DNA sequences coding for the same CDR3. This chain connects TRBV4-1 to TRBJ2-5, with D hard to call. The CDR3 spans 13 residues. Trimming took 0 bases from V and 5 from J, leaving 7 bases between them. The germline V gene encodes CDR1 MGHRA and CDR2 YSYEKL. CDR3 nucleotide sequence: TGCGCCAGCAGCCAAGACCAGGAGGAGACCCAGTACTTC. It is translated as CASSQDQEETQYF.

This sequence joins TRBV10-3 and TRBJ2-3; maybe TRBD1 (5 bases). Germline CDR1 and CDR2: ENHRY and SYGVKD. Trimming pared 3 bases from V and 2 bases from J, leaving 12 bases between. The CDR3 length is 15 residues. The CDR3 is CAISDQGINTDTQYF. CDR3 bases: TGTGCCATCAGTGATCAGGGAATCAACACAGATACGCAGTATTTT.

The CDR3 DNA sequence: TGTGCCAGCAGCTTATTTTCAGGGGGGAACTACGAGCAGTACTTC. Translated: CASSLFSGGNYEQYF. The chain uses TRBV7-8 and TRBJ2-7, with D possibly TRBD1 on 7 matching bases. CDR1 is SGHVS and CDR2 is FQNEAQ in the germline V gene. The CDR3 spans 15 residues. The germline V and J ends were trimmed by 2 bases and 3 bases, with 14 bases remaining between them.